A selection of T cell receptor beta chains follows, all from one sample in a study of blood T cell repertoires in COVID-19. The method was immunoSEQ multiplex PCR; TCRdb's version includes in-frame clones alone and lacks a portion of them. The data hold some 220,000 clones, with 70% to 90% observed a single time. Input material: peripheral blood. All receptors come from a man aged 45-65 years who had recovered from COVID-19. CDR3s leave out the opening cysteine and the closing phenylalanine or tryptophan. The size of a clone is reported for some rows only, either as once, few or many, or as a class for expanded clones.

v_call,j_call,clone_size,cdr3_aa
TRBV6-5,TRBJ1-2,NA,ASRQQNYGGYT
TRBV10-3,TRBJ1-1,NA,AIKSTGDTEAF
TRBV7-9,TRBJ1-5,NA,ASSPTGGSIQGPQH
TRBV28,TRBJ1-5,few,ASSLGQGFRQPQH
TRBV6-5,TRBJ2-7,NA,ASSPGQDYEQY
TRBV18,TRBJ1-6,NA,ASSLDRKNSPLH
TRBV27,TRBJ2-3,NA,ASRPSGYTDTQY
TRBV19,TRBJ2-1,NA,ASRASGLAAGNEQF
TRBV6-5,TRBJ2-7,NA,ASSISGTGVSEQY
TRBV5-6,TRBJ1-1,NA,ASSMEGGRGVIMNTEAF
TRBV11-2,TRBJ2-7,NA,ASTHSGNYEQY
TRBV5-1,TRBJ2-2,NA,ASSLADLRTGELF
TRBV18,TRBJ1-4,NA,ASSSQGVLGEKLF
TRBV6-5,TRBJ1-1,NA,ASSRTLTEAF
TRBV11-2,TRBJ1-3,few,ASSRHDGNGNTIY
TRBV6-5,TRBJ2-5,NA,ASSYSAGLETQY
TRBV27,TRBJ2-1,NA,ASSENRGYNEQF
TRBV28,TRBJ2-7,NA,ASSLQGVFYEQY
TRBV27,TRBJ2-1,once,ATSTGAYNEQF
TRBV30,TRBJ1-2,NA,AWSVGLIYGYT
TRBV7-2,TRBJ2-4,NA,ASSLVLRVGRAKNIQY
TRBV5-5,TRBJ1-5,NA,ASSMAQGIYSNQPQH
TRBV3-1/TRBV3-2,TRBJ2-5,NA,ASKQNFLQETQY
TRBV23-1,TRBJ2-5,NA,ASSQLTGTGGPETQY
TRBV6-4,TRBJ2-1,NA,ASSGTSGSYNEQF
TRBV18,TRBJ1-5,few,ASSLARAGGVGQPQH
TRBV7-9,TRBJ1-2,NA,ASSLNRDSIYGYT
TRBV7-9,TRBJ1-5,NA,ASSLQGYQPQH
TRBV19,TRBJ2-2,NA,ASIGGKITNTGELF
TRBV7-4,TRBJ2-7,NA,ASSLEVGRRLAGGYEQY
TRBV2,TRBJ2-1,NA,ASRLAGVGNEQF
TRBV30,TRBJ1-6,NA,AWRLTGNSPLH
TRBV12-3/TRBV12-4,TRBJ2-7,NA,ASSIKQAYEQY
TRBV27,TRBJ2-4,NA,ASSFSGRAGNIQY
TRBV3-1/TRBV3-2,TRBJ2-6,NA,ASSHSSTGTGANVLT
TRBV28,TRBJ1-2,NA,ASSLRGFYGYT
TRBV6-1,TRBJ2-2,NA,ASSEVFIGGRNTGELF
TRBV5-1,TRBJ2-5,NA,ASSLRQSSAGETQY
TRBV18,TRBJ2-1,NA,ASSPPSASYNEQF
TRBV18,TRBJ1-4,NA,ATHYTAGSNEKLF
TRBV28,TRBJ2-1,NA,ASLSRGLGYNEQF